This TCR beta chain was sequenced in a study of metastatic and nonmetastatic thyroid tumors. Findings and caveats of the study: Relative to benign nodules, malignant thyroid tumors were reportedly characterized by significantly elevated TCR beta diversity in blood and tumor.

Original data processing: For papillary thyroid cancer, a distant-metastasis classifier was constructed from CDR3 differences observed across clinicopathological groups. MiXCR was used by TCRdb to re-call the PCR reads. The V and J calls were determined by TCRdb, not by the authors. The table shows over 70,000 clones, with 18% occurring only once. Thyroid surgery took place with no prior treatment in any patient. Worth noting for this clone: Its matching antigen is unknown.

From germline, CDR1 is KGHSY and CDR2 FQNENV. V gave up 0 bases and J gave up 8 bases, with 11 bases separating them. This CDR3 region has 14 residues. The source of this sequence is a female donor with papillary thyroid cancer or a benign thyroid nodule (not recorded which). Some clones in this sample may be carry-over from other donors' samples. Sequenced: blood. The V gene is TRBV16, the J gene TRBJ2-1; perhaps TRBD2 as D (6 bases). The CDR3 DNA is TGTGCCAGCAGCCAATCCAGGGAGGAGGATGAGCAGTTCTTC. Residues: CASSQSREEDEQFF.